This T cell receptor beta chain was captured by sequencing in a study of vaccination effects on CD4 cells after COVID-19. Regarding this clone: Its antigen is not identified.

Study results and caveats: After vaccination of healthy people, only 1 of 255 vaccine-induced clones cross-reacted with common cold coronaviruses.

Ahead of sequencing, the ViraFEST assay grew antigen-specific CD4+ T cells using viral peptide pools. At the end of 10 days of culture, CD4+ T cells were isolated. Absence of prior SARS-CoV-2 infection characterized the vaccine recipients, who showed negative nucleocapsid antibodies. The method was immunoSEQ multiplex PCR; TCRdb's version includes in-frame clones alone and lacks a portion of them. The data hold about 41,000 clones, with roughly 82% observed a single time. The CDR3 spans 13 residues. V lost 4 bases, J lost 4 bases, and 10 bases lay in between. The germline gives CDR1 KGHSH, CDR2 LQKENI.

The TCR originated in a human donor who received a COVID-19 vaccine. The sample consisted of CD4+ T cells from PBMCs cultured with HCoV-NL63 spike peptides, taken before COVID-19 vaccination. This chain links TRBV18 with TRBJ2-5; D is perhaps TRBD1 (6 bases). The CDR3 region is CASSHGGGETQYF. The CDR3, as DNA: TGTGCCAGCTCACATGGGGGCGGAGAGACCCAGTACTTC.